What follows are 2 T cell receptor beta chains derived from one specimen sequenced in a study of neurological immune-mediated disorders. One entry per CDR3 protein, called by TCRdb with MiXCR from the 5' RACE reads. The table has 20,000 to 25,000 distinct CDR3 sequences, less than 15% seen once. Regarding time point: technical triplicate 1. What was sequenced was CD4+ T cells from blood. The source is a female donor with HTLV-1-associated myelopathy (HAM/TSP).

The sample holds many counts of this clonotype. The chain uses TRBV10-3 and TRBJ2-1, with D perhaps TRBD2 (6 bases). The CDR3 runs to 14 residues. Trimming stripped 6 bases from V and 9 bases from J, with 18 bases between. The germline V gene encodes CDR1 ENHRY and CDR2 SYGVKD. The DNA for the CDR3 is TGTGCCATCAGCGGGAGTGGGAGTGACGCTGAGCAGTTCTTC. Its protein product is CAISGSGSDAEQFF.

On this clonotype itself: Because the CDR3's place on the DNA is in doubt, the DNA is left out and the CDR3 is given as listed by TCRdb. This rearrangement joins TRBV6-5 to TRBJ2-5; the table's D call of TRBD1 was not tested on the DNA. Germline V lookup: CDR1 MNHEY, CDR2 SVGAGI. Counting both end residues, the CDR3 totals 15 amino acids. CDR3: CASSFGQGSYNEQFF.